This TCR beta chain was documented in a study of blood T cell repertoires in COVID-19 (dated by TCRdb to 2018 to 2021). Looking at the study overall: Samples from collaborators originated in the United States, Italy and Spain and spanned both the acute and convalescent phases of COVID-19. The material from the prospective study consisted of cDNA or gDNA derived from T cells, B-cell-depleted T cells, or PBMCs. Subjects who had been exposed to COVID-19, were actively infected with it, or had recovered from it provided the deeply sampled blood TCRbeta repertoires that made up the dataset. The repertoires were made available in a free public database intended to serve as a resource for research on the immune response to SARS-CoV-2. The samples were drawn from the first 160 participants of the ongoing ImmuneRACE study and from some 1,300 subjects provided by 6 global collaborators. A de-identified subject ID, COVID-19 status, age in years and sex were almost always included in the sample metadata. Where available, HLA class I and class II types were obtained from metadata supplied by the sample provider rather than from assay-based typing. What the work shows at the level of the full study, not this receptor alone: The amount of clinical and demographic metadata varied by source and participant and was provided uncurated.

V and J lose 5 bases and 4 bases, and a span of 8 bases separates them. Measured from the cysteine to the phenylalanine, the CDR3 is 13 residues long. CDR3 DNA is the only sequence kept; it has 39 bases, read in frame from the first base. Samples from volunteer blood donors who had recovered from COVID-19 were contributed by a second Seattle source. Whole blood was collected in K2EDTA tubes by collaborating institutions according to the institutions' own protocols. For TCRbeta analysis, collaborators shipped samples as frozen whole blood, isolated PBMCs, or DNA extracted from either of those sample types. About this clone itself: There is no known antigen for this receptor. The sample holds no much larger clone one base away, and base qualities are not on file.

TCRbeta CDR3 regions were amplified from genomic DNA by means of the immunoSEQ Assay, a bias-controlled multiplex PCR. The study's own analysis went as follows. Within the assay, amplification of reference gene primers was used to estimate how many nucleated cells each sample contained. Sequence reads were collapsed and filtered to measure the absolute abundance of every unique TCRbeta CDR3 rearrangement. For each sample, productive Simpson clonality was calculated as the square root of Simpson's diversity index across productive rearrangements. This immuneACCESS table, as held by TCRdb, lists in-frame sequences with V and J called but not all clones. Of the missing ones, under half trace to an unresolved V gene in checked studies; the others have no known cause. The V and J calls and the clone size are those of that table, but D and trimming were determined from the DNA. Within this sample are fewer than 200,000 clones, with 84% of them counted one time only. Under 8.5% of the sample goes to the ten largest clones.

The receptor was isolated from a man aged 40-55 years who had recovered from COVID-19. Recombination linked TRBV12-3 or TRBV12-4 to TRBJ1-4, with no reliable assignment of the D segment. Sequencing was done on a sample of peripheral blood. The CDR3 protein: CASSAHGNEKLFF. The DNA sequence reads TGTGCCAGCAGTGCCCACGGTAATGAAAAACTGTTTTTT.